The 8 T cell receptor beta chains presented below share a single source sample, sequenced in a study of blood T cell repertoires in COVID-19. The repertoire was sequenced with immunoSEQ multiplex PCR; TCRdb's copy has only in-frame clones and lacks some. Of 180,000 or so clones in the sample, roughly 80% were seen once. Input material: PBMCs or T cells enriched from blood (not recorded which). The receptors stem from a man in his forties or fifties who had recovered from COVID-19.

The chain uses TRBV19 and TRBJ2-1; D might be TRBD1 (5 bases). V lost 3 bases to trimming and J lost 0 bases, with 15 bases between them. Germline assignment: CDR1 LNHDA and CDR2 SQIVND (reference sequence). The CDR3 length is 17 residues. The CDR3 nucleotides are TGTGCCAGTAGTATCGGGTTAAGGGGTAGCTCCTACAATGAGCAGTTCTTC. Translation: CASSIGLRGSSYNEQFF. Supplemented by reference TRBV19 and TRBJ2-1, the full variable domain reads DGGITQSPKYLFRKEGQNVTLSCEQNLNHDAMYWYRQDPGQGLRLIYYSQIVNDFQKGDIAEGYSVSREKKESFPLTVTSAQKNPTAFYLCASSIGLRGSSYNEQFFGPGTRLTVL.

This sequence joins TRBV15 and TRBJ1-1, with D perhaps TRBD1 (5 bases). The V gene's germline CDR1 is LNHNV and CDR2 YYDKDF (reference sequence). The CDR3 has 13 amino acids. CDR3 sequence: CVVSGAGNTEAFF. DNA for the CDR3: TGTGTCGTTAGTGGGGCAGGGAACACTGAAGCTTTCTTT.

The chain joins TRBV4-1 to TRBJ1-6; D unresolved. This CDR3 is 17 amino acids long. Germline CDR1 reads MGHRA; CDR2 reads YSYEKL. Trimming removed 0 bases at V and 0 bases at J, with 9 bases between. The CDR3 DNA reads TGCGCCAGCAGCCAAGATTCTGGGAGCTCCTATAATTCACCCCTCCACTTT. The encoded protein is CASSQDSGSSYNSPLHF.

Only one count was recorded for this clone. This chain links TRBV7-9 with TRBJ2-5; D unclear. The ends were cut back, 5 bases at V and 0 bases at J, with 10 bases in the middle. The V gene's germline CDR1 is SEHNR and CDR2 FQNEAQ (reference sequence). The CDR3 spans 14 residues. The CDR3 DNA reads as TGTGCCAGCAGCCGTATCCCTAACCAAGAGACCCAGTACTTC. Translating it yields CASSRIPNQETQYF.

The V gene is TRBV9, the J gene TRBJ1-1, with 7 bases that match TRBD1. The CDR3 length is 15 residues. Trimming cost V 1 base and J 5 bases; bases outside gene matches: 8. In germline, CDR1 is SGDLS, CDR2 YYNGEE. CDR3 in DNA: TGTGCCAGCAGCGTACTGGGGACAGTAAGGACTGAAGCTTTCTTT. This sequence encodes CASSVLGTVRTEAFF.

The rearrangement links TRBV28 to TRBJ2-1, with 7 bases aligning to TRBD2. The CDR3 length is 15 residues. Trimming cost V 4 bases and J 5 bases; bases outside gene matches: 8. In germline, CDR1 is MDHEN, CDR2 SYDVKM. CDR3 sequence reads: CASSSSSGGDNEQFF. DNA of the CDR3: TGTGCCAGCAGTTCGTCTAGCGGAGGTGACAATGAGCAGTTCTTC.

This chain joins TRBV24-1 and TRBJ1-2; TRBD1 aligns across 9 bases. CDR3 size: 16 residues. In germline, CDR1 is KGHDR, CDR2 SFDVKD. With V trimmed by 2 bases and J by 4 bases, 7 bases remained unmatched. CDR3 DNA: TGTGCCACCAGTGATTCCACAGGGGGCTCTATCTATGGCTACACCTTC. Protein product: CATSDSTGGSIYGYTF.

V gene TRBV7-2 combines with J gene TRBJ2-3; 7 bases are shared with TRBD2. The J segment lost 4 bases and the V segment lost 5 bases, leaving 9 bases of the junction unmatched. This CDR3 has 15 residues. From germline, CDR1 is SGHTA and CDR2 FQGNSA. CDR3 DNA sequence: TGTGCCAGCAGCCCCGTGGCAAGCGGGGCAGATACGCAGTATTTT. This sequence encodes CASSPVASGADTQYF.